Given below is one T cell receptor (beta chain) in context. The data belong to a study of blood T cell repertoires in COVID-19. Study information: COVID-19 samples from acute and convalescent phases originated in the United States, Italy and Spain. T cells, B-cell-depleted T cells, or PBMCs provided the cDNA or gDNA that served as material.

Original processing notes: Amplifying reference gene primers gave estimates of nucleated cell counts. The protocol was immunoSEQ multiplex PCR, while the TCRdb copy is restricted to in-frame clones and leaves out a portion. That table supplies the V and J calls and clone size; D and trimming were determined from the DNA. The sample includes roughly 34,000 clones, approximately 90% of them seen just once. Sequencing was performed on peripheral blood. The origin of this receptor is a woman older than 75 with active or convalescent COVID-19.

The chain's CDR3 is CASSVRGQGWNEQFF. The CDR3 nucleotides are TGTGCCAGCAGCGTACGGGGACAGGGATGGAATGAGCAGTTCTTC. The chain has TRBV9 and TRBJ2-1, with 9 bases fitting TRBD1. The J segment lost 7 bases and the V segment lost 1 base, leaving 6 bases of the junction unmatched. The CDR3 sequence is 15 residues long. Germline V gives CDR1 SGDLS, CDR2 YYNGEE.